The clone carrying this TCR beta chain appeared many times. As yet, its antigen is unknown. This record belongs to a study of T cells after yellow fever vaccination. 5'RACE template switching added a universal primer site and UMIs to TCR cDNA. MiXCR, applied by TCRdb to the 5' RACE reads, yields one record per CDR3 protein. This table holds some 110,000 distinct CDR3 sequences, more than 7.5% found once. Regarding the study as a whole: Most primary-vaccination clones recurred post-booster (around 97% CD4, 88% CD8). Weaker overall, the secondary response nonetheless peaked faster (day 5 versus 15). Few clonotypes appeared in both CD4 and CD8 compartments.

Sequenced here: CD8+ T cells sorted from PBMCs, sampled 45 days after the yellow fever booster vaccination. The clonotype was recovered from a man aged 25 to 40 who received the YFV17D yellow fever vaccine.

CDR3 nucleotides: TGTGCCAGCAGCTCCCGGACTAGCGGGAGGTATGAGCAGTTCTTC. Amino acid sequence: CASSSRTSGRYEQFF. The V and J genes are TRBV7-9 and TRBJ2-1; 14 bases match TRBD2. The germline V gene encodes CDR1 SEHNR and CDR2 FQNEAQ (reference sequence). With 4 bases clipped from V and 8 bases from J, the junction kept 4 bases outside the gene matches. The CDR3 length is 15 residues.